The entry below describes one T cell receptor beta chain. Its antigen is unidentified. This entry comes from a study of metastatic and nonmetastatic thyroid tumors. Across the whole study: Repertoire comparison spanned blood and tumor or nodule tissue of malignant and benign thyroid patients. General study results and limits: As reported, TCR beta diversity in blood and tumor was significantly higher in malignant thyroid tumors than in benign nodules.

From germline, CDR1 is MNHEY and CDR2 SVGEGT. J gave up 15 bases and V 7 bases, and 18 bases lay outside the gene matches. The CDR3 is 16 residues long. In the authors' methods: Construction of a distant-metastasis classifier for papillary thyroid cancer relied on CDR3 differences across clinicopathological groups. From the PCR reads, TCRdb re-called clones with MiXCR. TCRdb, not the authors, supplied the V and J calls. Of around 18,000 clones listed, 29% are singletons. Thyroid surgery was performed in patients who had received no treatment beforehand. The chain combines TRBV6-2 or TRBV6-3 with TRBJ1-6; 10 nucleotides line up with TRBD1. The sequence was obtained from a female donor with papillary thyroid cancer or a benign thyroid nodule (not recorded which). Some clones in this sample may be carry-over from other donors' samples. The sequenced sample consisted of tumor tissue. CDR3 sequence: CASKLEPGQGPGGLHF. The CDR3, as DNA: TGTGCCAGCAAGCTTGAACCGGGACAGGGGCCAGGGGGCCTCCACTTT.